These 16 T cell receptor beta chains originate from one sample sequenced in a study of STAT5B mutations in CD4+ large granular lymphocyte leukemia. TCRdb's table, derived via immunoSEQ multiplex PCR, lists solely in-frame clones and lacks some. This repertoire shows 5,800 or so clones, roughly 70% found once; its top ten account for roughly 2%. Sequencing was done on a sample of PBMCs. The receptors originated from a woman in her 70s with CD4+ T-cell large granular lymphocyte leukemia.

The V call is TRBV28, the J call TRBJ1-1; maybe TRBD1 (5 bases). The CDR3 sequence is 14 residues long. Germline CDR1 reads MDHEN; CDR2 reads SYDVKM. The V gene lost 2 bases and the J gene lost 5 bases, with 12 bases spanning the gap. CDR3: CASSLVPGITEAFF. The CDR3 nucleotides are TGTGCCAGCAGTTTAGTCCCAGGGATAACTGAAGCTTTCTTT. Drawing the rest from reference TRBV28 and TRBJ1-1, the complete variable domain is DVKVTQSSRYLVKRTGEKVFLECVQDMDHENMFWYRQDPGLGLRLIYFSYDVKMKEKGDIPEGYSVSREKKERFSLILESASTNQTSMYLCASSLVPGITEAFFGQGTRLTVV.

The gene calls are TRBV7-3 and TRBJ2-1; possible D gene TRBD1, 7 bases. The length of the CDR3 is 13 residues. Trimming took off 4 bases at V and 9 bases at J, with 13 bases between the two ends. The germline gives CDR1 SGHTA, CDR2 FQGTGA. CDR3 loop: CASSSHRGGEQFF. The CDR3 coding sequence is TGTGCCAGCAGCTCCCACAGGGGAGGTGAGCAGTTCTTC.

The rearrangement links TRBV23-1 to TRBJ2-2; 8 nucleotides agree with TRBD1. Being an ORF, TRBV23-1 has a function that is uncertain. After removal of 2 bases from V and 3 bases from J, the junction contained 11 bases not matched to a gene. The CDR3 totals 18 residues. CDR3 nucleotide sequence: TGCGCCAGCAGTCAACCTAATCAGACAGGGGAGGACACCGGGGAGCTGTTTTTT. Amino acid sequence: CASSQPNQTGEDTGELFF.

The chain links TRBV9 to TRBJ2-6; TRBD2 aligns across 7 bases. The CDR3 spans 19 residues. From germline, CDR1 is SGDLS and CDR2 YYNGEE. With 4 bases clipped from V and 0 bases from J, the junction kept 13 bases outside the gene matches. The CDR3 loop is CASSSNPGGKFSGANVLTF. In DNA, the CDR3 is TGTGCCAGCAGCTCAAACCCGGGAGGAAAATTCTCTGGGGCCAACGTCCTGACTTTC. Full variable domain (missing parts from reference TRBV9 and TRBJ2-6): DSGVTQTPKHLITATGQRVTLRCSPRSGDLSVYWYQQSLDQGLQFLIQYYNGEERAKGNILERFSAQQFPDLHSELNLSSLELGDSALYFCASSSNPGGKFSGANVLTFGAGSRLTVL.

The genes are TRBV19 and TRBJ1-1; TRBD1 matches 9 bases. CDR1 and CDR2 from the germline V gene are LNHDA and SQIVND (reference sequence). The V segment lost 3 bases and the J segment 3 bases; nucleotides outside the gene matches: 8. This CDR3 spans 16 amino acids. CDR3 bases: TGTGCCAGTAGTATTACAGGGGGCTATCGGGACACTGAAGCTTTCTTT. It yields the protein CASSITGGYRDTEAFF.

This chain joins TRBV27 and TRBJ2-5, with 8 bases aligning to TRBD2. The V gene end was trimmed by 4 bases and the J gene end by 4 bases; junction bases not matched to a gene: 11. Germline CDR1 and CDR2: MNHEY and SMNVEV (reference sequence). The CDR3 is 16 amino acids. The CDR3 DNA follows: TGTGCCAGCAGTTCCCCCCGGGGGGGGGAGCGAGAGACCCAGTACTTC. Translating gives CASSSPRGGERETQYF.

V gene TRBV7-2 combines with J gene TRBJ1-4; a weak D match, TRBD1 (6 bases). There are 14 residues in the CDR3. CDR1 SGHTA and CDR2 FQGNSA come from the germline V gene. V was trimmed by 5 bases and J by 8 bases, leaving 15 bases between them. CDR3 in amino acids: CASSDGGREEKLFF. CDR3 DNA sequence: TGTGCCAGCAGCGACGGGGGGCGTGAGGAAAAACTGTTTTTT. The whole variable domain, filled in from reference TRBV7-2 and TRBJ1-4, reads GAGVSQSPSNKVTEKGKDVELRCDPISGHTALYWYRQSLGQGLEFLIYFQGNSAPDKSGLPSDRFSAERTGGSVSTLTIQRTQQEDSAVYLCASSDGGREEKLFFGSGTQLSVL.

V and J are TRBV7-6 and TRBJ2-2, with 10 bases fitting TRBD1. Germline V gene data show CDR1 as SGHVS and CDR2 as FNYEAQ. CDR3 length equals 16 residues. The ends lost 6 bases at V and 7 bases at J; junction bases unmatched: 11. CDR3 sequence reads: CASSLTGDRGGGELFF. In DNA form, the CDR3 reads TGTGCCAGCAGTTTAACGGGGGACAGGGGCGGCGGGGAGCTGTTTTTT.

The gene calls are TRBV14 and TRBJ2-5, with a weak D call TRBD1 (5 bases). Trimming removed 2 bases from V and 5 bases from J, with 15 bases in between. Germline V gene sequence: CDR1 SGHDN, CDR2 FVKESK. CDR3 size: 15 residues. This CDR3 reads CASSQRTLRMETQYF. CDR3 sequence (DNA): TGTGCCAGCAGCCAAAGGACATTGAGGATGGAGACCCAGTACTTC. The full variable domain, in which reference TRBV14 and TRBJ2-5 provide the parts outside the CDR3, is EAGVTQFPSHSVIEKGQTVTLRCDPISGHDNLYWYRRVMGKEIKFLLHFVKESKQDESGMPNNRFLAERTGGTYSTLKVQPAELEDSGVYFCASSQRTLRMETQYFGPGTRLLVL.

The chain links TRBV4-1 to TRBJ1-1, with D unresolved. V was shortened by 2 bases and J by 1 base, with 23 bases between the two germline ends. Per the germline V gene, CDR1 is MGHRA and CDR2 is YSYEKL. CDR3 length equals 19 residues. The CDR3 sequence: CASSQPLPAGIEWNTEAFF. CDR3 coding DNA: TGCGCCAGCAGCCAACCTCTACCGGCAGGTATCGAGTGGAACACTGAAGCTTTCTTT.

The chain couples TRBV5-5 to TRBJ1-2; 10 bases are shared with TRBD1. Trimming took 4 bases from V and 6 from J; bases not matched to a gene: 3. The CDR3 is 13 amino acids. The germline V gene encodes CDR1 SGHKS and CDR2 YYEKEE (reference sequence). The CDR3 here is CASSRTGGDGYTF. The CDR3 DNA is TGTGCCAGCAGCCGGACAGGGGGAGATGGCTACACCTTC. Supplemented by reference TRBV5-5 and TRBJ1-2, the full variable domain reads DAGVTQSPTHLIKTRGQQVTLRCSPISGHKSVSWYQQVLGQGPQFIFQYYEKEERGRGNFPDRFSARQFPNYSSELNVNALLLGDSALYLCASSRTGGDGYTFGSGTRLTVV.

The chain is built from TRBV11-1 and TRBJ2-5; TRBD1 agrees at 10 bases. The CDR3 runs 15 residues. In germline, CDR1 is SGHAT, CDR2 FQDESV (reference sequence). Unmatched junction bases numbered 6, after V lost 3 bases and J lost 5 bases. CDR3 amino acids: CASSFSTGGSETQYF. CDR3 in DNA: TGTGCCAGCAGCTTTTCGACAGGGGGCAGCGAGACCCAGTACTTC.

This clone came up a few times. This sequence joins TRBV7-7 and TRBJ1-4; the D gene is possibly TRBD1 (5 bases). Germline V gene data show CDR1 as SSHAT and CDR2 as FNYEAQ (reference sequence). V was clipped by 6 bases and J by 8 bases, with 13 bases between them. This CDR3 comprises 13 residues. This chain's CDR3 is CASRLRDVEKLFF. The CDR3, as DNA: TGTGCCAGCAGGCTACGGGACGTGGAAAAACTGTTTTTT.

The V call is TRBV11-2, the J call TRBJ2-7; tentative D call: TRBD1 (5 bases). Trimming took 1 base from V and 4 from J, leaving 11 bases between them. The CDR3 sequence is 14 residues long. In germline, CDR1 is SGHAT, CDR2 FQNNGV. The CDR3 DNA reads TGTGCCAGCAGCTTAGGGGAAGGGGTATACGAGCAGTACTTC. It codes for CASSLGEGVYEQYF.

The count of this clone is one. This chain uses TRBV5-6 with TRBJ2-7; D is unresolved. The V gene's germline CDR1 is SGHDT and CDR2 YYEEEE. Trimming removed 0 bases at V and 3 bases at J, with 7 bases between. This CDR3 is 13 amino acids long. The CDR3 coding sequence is TGTGCCAGCAGCTTGGCACGTTACTACGAGCAGTACTTC. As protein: CASSLARYYEQYF.

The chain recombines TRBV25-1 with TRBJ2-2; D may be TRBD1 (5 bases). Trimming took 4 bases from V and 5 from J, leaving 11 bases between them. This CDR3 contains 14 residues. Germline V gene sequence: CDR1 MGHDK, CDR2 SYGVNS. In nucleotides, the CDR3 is TGTGCCAGCAGTGGGCAGGGATTTACCGGGGAGCTGTTTTTT. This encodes CASSGQGFTGELFF. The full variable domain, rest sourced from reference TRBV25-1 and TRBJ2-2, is EADIYQTPRYLVIGTGKKITLECSQTMGHDKMYWYQQDPGMELHLIHYSYGVNSTEKGDLSSESTVSRIRTEHFPLTLESARPSHTSQYLCASSGQGFTGELFFGEGSRLTVL.